This T cell receptor beta chain was identified in a study of T cell responses to AZD1222 COVID-19 vaccine. The CDR3 runs to 15 residues. Trimming at V came to 6 bases and at J to 3 bases, leaving 8 bases not matched to a gene. CDR1 MNHEY and CDR2 SVGEGT come from the germline V gene. Sequencing was performed with immunoSEQ multiplex PCR; in TCRdb, only in-frame clones are kept and a portion is missing. Here the sample spans fewer than 110,000 clones, about 90% being singletons. This receptor was taken from an adult in good health. The chain couples TRBV6-2 or TRBV6-3 to TRBJ1-3; 7 bases agree with TRBD1. The sample here was peripheral blood, taken on day 0 of AZD1222 vaccination. In DNA form, the CDR3 reads TGTGCCAGCAGCTCCCCGACAGGGCTTGGAAACACCATATATTTT. Protein sequence: CASSSPTGLGNTIYF.